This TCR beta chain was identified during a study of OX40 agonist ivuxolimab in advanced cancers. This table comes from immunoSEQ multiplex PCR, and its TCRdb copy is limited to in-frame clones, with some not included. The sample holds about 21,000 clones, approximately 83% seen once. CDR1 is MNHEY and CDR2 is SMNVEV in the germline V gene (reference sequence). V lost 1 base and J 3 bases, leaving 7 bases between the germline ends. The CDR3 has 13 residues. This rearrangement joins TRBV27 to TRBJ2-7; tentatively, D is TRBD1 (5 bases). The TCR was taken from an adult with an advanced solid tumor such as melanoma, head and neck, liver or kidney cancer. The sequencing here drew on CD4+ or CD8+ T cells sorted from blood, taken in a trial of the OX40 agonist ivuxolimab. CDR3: CASSLFQGYEQYF. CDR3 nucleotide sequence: TGTGCCAGCAGTTTATTTCAGGGCTACGAGCAGTACTTC.